The clone carrying this TCR beta chain occurred a few times. No antigen is known for it. Germline-derived CDR1 and CDR2 are LNHDA and SQIVND (reference sequence). The ends were cut back, 4 bases at V and 0 bases at J, with 13 bases in the middle. The CDR3 has 17 residues. This sample stems from a study of beta chain features in type 1 diabetes. Notes on the study in general: The VDJ junctions of type 1 diabetes patients carried fewer insertions and more deletions. All four CD4+ subsets of Type 1 diabetes patients contained TCRB CDR3s that were moderately but significantly shorter.

Purity above 98% was achieved in all sorted populations. Every isolated RNA sample was fully reverse transcribed, so sequencing captured expressed TCRB transcripts. Here immunoSEQ multiplex PCR was the method, and the copy in TCRdb shows in-frame clones only, minus some. The sample includes about 270,000 clones, approximately 15% of them seen just once. The receptor was isolated from a man younger than 45 with type 1 diabetes. The sample taken for sequencing was naive CD4+ T cells from blood. The rearrangement joins TRBV19 to TRBJ2-6; a weak D match, TRBD1 (5 bases). The CDR3 reads CASSTARAFSGANVLTF. The DNA of the CDR3 is TGTGCCAGTAGTACGGCCAGGGCGTTCTCTGGGGCCAACGTCCTGACTTTC. The whole variable domain, filled in from reference TRBV19 and TRBJ2-6, reads DGGITQSPKYLFRKEGQNVTLSCEQNLNHDAMYWYRQDPGQGLRLIYYSQIVNDFQKGDIAEGYSVSREKKESFPLTVTSAQKNPTAFYLCASSTARAFSGANVLTFGAGSRLTVL.